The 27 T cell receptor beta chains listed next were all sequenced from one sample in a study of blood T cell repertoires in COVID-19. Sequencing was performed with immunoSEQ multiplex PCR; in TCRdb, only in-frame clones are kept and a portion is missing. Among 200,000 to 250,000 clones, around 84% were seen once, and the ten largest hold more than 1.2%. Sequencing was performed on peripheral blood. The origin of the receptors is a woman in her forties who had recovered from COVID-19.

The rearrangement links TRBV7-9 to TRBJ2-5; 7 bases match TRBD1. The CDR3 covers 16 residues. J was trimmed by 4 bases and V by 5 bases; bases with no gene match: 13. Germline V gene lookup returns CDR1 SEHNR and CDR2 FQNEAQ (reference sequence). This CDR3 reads CASSPSRLDRRETQYF. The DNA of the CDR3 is TGTGCCAGCAGCCCGAGCCGCCTGGACAGGAGAGAGACCCAGTACTTC.

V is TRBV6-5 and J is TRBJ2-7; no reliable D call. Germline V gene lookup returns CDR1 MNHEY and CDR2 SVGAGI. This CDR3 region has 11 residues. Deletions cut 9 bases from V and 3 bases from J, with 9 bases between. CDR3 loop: CASRSYYEQYF. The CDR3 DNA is TGTGCCAGTAGGAGTTACTACGAGCAGTACTTC.

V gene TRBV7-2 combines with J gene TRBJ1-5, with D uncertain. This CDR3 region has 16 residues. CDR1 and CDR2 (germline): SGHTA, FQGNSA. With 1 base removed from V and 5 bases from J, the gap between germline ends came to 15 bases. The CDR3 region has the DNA TGTGCCAGCAGCTTAGGGGAGTTCGGGATCCATCAGCCCCAGCATTTT. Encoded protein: CASSLGEFGIHQPQHF.

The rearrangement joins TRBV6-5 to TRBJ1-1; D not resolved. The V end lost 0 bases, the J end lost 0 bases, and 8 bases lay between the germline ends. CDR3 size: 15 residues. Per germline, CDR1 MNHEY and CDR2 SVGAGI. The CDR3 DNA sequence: TGTGCCAGCAGTTACTCGAACAACGTGAACACTGAAGCTTTCTTT. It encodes CASSYSNNVNTEAFF.

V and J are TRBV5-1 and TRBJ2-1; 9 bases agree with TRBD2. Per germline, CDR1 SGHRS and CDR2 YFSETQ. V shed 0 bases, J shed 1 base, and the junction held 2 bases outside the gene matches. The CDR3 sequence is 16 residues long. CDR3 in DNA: TGCGCCAGCAGCTTGGTAGCGGGGGCGTCCTACAATGAGCAGTTCTTC. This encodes CASSLVAGASYNEQFF.

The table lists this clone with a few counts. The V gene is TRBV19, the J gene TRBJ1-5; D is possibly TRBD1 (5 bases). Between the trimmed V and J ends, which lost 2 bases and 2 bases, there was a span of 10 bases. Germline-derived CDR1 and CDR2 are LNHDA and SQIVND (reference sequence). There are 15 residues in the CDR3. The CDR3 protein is CASSISDSGNQPQHF. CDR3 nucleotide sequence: TGTGCCAGTAGTATAAGTGACAGTGGCAATCAGCCCCAGCATTTT.

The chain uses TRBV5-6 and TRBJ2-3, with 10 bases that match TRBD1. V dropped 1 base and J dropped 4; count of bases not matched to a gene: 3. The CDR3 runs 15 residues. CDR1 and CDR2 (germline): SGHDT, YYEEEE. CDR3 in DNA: TGTGCCAGCAGCTTGTACGGACAGGGGGCAGATACGCAGTATTTT. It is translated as CASSLYGQGADTQYF.

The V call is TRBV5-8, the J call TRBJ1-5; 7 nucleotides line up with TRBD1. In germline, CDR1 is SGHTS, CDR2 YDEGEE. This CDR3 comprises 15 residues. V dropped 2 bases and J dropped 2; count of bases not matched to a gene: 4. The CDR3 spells CASSLQGLGNQPQHF. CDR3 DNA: TGTGCCAGCAGCTTACAGGGGTTGGGCAATCAGCCCCAGCATTTT.

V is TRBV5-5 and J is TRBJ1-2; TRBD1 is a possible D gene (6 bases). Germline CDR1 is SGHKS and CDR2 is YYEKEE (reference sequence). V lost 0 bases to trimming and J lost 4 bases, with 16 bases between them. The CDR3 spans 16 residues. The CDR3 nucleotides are TGTGCCAGCAGCTTGGGACCGGACAGCTTTCTCTATGGCTACACCTTC. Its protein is CASSLGPDSFLYGYTF. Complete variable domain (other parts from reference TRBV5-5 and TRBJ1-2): DAGVTQSPTHLIKTRGQQVTLRCSPISGHKSVSWYQQVLGQGPQFIFQYYEKEERGRGNFPDRFSARQFPNYSSELNVNALLLGDSALYLCASSLGPDSFLYGYTFGSGTRLTVV.

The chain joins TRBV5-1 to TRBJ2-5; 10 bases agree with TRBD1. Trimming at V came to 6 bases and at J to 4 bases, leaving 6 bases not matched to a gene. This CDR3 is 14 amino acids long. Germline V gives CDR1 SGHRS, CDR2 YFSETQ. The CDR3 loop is CASKNGTGVETQYF. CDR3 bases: TGCGCCAGCAAAAACGGGACAGGGGTAGAGACCCAGTACTTC.

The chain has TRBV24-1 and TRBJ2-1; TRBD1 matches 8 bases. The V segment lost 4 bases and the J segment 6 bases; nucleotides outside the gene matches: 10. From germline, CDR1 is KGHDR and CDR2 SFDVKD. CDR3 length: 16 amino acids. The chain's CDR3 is CATSEITGTGGNEQFF. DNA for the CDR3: TGTGCCACCAGTGAAATAACTGGGACAGGAGGCAATGAGCAGTTCTTC.

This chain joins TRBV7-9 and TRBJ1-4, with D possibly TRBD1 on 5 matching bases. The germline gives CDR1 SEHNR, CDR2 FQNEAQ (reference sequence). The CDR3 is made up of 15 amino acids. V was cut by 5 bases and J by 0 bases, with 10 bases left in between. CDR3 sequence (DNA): TGTGCCAGCAGCCGGGAGACAGCAACTAATGAAAAACTGTTTTTT. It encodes CASSRETATNEKLFF.

The CDR3 DNA follows: TGTGCCAGTAGTCCGGAGACAGGACCGCAAGAGACCCAGTACTTC. Translated: CASSPETGPQETQYF. The V and J genes are TRBV19 and TRBJ2-5, with D perhaps TRBD1 (6 bases). This CDR3 has 15 residues. Germline V lookup: CDR1 LNHDA, CDR2 SQIVND (reference sequence). Between the trimmed V and J ends, which lost 5 bases and 2 bases, there was a span of 15 bases.

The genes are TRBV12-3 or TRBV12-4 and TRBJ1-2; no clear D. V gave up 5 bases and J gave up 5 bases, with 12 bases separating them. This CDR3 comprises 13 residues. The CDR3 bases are TGTGCCAGCAGTCATAAGGACTCATATGGCTACACCTTC. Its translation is CASSHKDSYGYTF.

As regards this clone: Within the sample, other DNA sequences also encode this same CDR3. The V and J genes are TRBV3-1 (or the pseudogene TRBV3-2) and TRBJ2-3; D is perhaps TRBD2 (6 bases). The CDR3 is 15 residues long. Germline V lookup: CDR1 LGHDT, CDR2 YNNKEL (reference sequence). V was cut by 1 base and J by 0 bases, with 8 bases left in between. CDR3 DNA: TGTGCCAGCAGCCAAGTAGGAGGGAGCACAGATACGCAGTATTTT. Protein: CASSQVGGSTDTQYF.

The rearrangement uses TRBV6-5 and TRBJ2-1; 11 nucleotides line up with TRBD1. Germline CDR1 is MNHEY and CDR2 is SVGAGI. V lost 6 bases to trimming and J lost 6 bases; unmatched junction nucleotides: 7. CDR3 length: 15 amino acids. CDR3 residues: CASRGTGGYFNEQFF. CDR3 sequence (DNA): TGTGCCAGCAGGGGGACAGGGGGTTACTTCAATGAGCAGTTCTTC.

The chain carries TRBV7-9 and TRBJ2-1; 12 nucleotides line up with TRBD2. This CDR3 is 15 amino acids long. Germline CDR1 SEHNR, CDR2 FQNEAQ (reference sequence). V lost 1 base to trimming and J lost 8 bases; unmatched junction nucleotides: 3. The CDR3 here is CASSLVLAGGDEQFF. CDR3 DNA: TGTGCCAGCAGCTTAGTACTAGCGGGGGGAGATGAGCAGTTCTTC.

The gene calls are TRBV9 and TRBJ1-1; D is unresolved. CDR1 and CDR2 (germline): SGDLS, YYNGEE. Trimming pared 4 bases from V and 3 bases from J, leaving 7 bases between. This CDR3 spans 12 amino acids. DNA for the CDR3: TGTGCCAGCAGCTCATCGGACACTGAAGCTTTCTTT. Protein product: CASSSSDTEAFF.

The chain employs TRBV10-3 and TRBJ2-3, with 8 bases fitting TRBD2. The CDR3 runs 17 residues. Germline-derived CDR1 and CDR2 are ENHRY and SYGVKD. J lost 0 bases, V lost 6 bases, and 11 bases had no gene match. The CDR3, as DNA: TGTGCCATCAGCAACCTACTAGCGGAGACGAGCACAGATACGCAGTATTTT. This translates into CAISNLLAETSTDTQYF.

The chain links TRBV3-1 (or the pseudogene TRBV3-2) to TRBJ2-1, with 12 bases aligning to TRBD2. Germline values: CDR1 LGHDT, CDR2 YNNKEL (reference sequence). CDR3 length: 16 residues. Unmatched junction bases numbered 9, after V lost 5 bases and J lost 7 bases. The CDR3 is CASSASGGVLGNEQFF. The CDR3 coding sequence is TGTGCCAGCAGCGCTAGCGGGGGGGTACTAGGTAATGAGCAGTTCTTC.

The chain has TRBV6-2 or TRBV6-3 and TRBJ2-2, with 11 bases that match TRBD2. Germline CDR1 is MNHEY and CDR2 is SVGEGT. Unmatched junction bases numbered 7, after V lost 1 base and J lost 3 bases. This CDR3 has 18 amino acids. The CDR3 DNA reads TGTGCCAGCAGTTACTACTCCATACTAGCGGGAGACACCGGGGAGCTGTTTTTT. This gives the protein CASSYYSILAGDTGELFF.

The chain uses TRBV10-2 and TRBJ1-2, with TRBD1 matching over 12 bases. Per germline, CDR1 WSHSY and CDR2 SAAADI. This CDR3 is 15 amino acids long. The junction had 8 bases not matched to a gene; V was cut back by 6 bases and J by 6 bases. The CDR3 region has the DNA TGCGCCAGCAGGGACCCGGGACAGGGGGCGGATGGCTACACCTTC. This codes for CASRDPGQGADGYTF.

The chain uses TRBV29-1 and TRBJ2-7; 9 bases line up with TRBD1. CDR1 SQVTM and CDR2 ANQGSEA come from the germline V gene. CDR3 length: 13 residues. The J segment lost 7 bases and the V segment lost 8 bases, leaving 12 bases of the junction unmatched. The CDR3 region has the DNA TGCAGCTATCGGGACAGGGAAGATGGGGAGCAGTACTTC. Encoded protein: CSYRDREDGEQYF.

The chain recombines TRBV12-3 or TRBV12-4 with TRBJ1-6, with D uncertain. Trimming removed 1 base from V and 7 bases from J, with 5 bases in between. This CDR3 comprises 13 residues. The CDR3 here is CASSLGTNSPLHF. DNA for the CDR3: TGTGCCAGCAGTTTAGGCACAAATTCACCCCTCCACTTT.

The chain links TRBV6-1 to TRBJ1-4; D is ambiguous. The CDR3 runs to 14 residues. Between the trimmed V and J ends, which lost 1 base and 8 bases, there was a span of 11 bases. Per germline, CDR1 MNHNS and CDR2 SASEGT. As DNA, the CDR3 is TGTGCCAGCAGTGAAGTGCCGTCCGGGGAAAAACTGTTTTTT. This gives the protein CASSEVPSGEKLFF.

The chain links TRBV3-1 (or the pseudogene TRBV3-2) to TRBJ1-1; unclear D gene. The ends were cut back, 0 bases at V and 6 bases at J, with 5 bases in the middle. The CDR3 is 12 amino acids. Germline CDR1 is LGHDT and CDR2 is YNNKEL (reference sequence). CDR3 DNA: TGTGCCAGCAGCCAAGATTGGCCTGAAGCTTTCTTT. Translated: CASSQDWPEAFF.

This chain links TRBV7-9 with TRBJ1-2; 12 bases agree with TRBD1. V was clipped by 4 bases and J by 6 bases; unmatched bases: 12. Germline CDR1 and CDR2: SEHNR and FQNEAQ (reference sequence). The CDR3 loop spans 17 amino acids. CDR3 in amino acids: CASSSTSGTGGRDGYTF. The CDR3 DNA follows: TGTGCCAGCAGCTCGACATCCGGGACAGGGGGCAGGGATGGCTACACCTTC.